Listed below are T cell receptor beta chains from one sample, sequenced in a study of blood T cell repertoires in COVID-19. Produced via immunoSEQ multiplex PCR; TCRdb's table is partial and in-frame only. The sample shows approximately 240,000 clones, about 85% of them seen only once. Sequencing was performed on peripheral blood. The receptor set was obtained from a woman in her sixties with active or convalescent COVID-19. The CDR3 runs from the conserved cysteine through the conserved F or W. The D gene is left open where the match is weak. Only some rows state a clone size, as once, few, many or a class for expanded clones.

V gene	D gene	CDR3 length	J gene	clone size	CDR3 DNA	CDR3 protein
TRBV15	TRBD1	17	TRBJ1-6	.	TGTGCCACCAGCAGAGGGACAGGCCCCAACTTTAATTCACCCCTCCACTTT	CATSRGTGPNFNSPLHF
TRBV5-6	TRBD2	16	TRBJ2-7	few	TGTGCCAGCAGCTTGGTTGGCGGGACTAGGGGCAACGAGCAGTACTTC	CASSLVGGTRGNEQYF
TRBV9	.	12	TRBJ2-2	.	TGTGCCAGCAAGAGTTACACCGGGGAGCTGTTTTTT	CASKSYTGELFF
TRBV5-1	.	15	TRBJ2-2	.	TGCGCCAGCAGCTTGGAGTCAGGGAACACCGGGGAGCTGTTTTTT	CASSLESGNTGELFF
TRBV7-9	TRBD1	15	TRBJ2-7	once	TGTGCCAGCAGCCCTTGGACAGGGGGAAGCTACGAGCAGTACTTC	CASSPWTGGSYEQYF
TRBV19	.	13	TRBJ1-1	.	TGTGCCAGTAGTATACGTCTGAACACTGAAGCTTTCTTT	CASSIRLNTEAFF
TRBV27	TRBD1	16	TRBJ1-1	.	TGTGCCAGCAGTCCCATCGGACAGGGCCTGAACACTGAAGCTTTCTTT	CASSPIGQGLNTEAFF
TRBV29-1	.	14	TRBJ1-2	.	TGCAGCGTGGGGTTTTGGCAGGGGCGGCATGGCTACACCTTC	CSVGFWQGRHGYTF
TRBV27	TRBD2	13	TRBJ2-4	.	TGTGCCAGCAGCCGTCTCACAGCGGGGGTTCAGTACTTC	CASSRLTAGVQYF
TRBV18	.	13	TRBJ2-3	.	TGTGCCAGCTCACCGGCAGGGGCAGATACGCAGTATTTT	CASSPAGADTQYF
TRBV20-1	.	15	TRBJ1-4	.	TGCAGTACTAGTCGCCTCGGGGGGACTAATGAAAAACTGTTTTTT	CSTSRLGGTNEKLFF
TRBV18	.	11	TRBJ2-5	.	TGTGCCAGCTCAGTAGAAGAGACCCAGTACTTC	CASSVEETQYF
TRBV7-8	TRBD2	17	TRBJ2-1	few	TGTGCCAGCAGCCCAGGGACTAGCGGGAGGAAATACAATGAGCAGTTCTTC	CASSPGTSGRKYNEQFF
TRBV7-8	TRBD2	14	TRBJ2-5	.	TGTGCCAGCAGCGGACTAGCGGGAGGGGAGACCCAGTACTTC	CASSGLAGGETQYF
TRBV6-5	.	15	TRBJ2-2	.	TGTGCCAGCAGCGTTAGCCAGGGATACACCGGGGAGCTGTTTTTT	CASSVSQGYTGELFF
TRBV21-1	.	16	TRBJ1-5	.	TGTGCCAGCAGCAAAGTAAAGGGGGCTGGCAATCAGCCCCAGCATTTT	CASSKVKGAGNQPQHF